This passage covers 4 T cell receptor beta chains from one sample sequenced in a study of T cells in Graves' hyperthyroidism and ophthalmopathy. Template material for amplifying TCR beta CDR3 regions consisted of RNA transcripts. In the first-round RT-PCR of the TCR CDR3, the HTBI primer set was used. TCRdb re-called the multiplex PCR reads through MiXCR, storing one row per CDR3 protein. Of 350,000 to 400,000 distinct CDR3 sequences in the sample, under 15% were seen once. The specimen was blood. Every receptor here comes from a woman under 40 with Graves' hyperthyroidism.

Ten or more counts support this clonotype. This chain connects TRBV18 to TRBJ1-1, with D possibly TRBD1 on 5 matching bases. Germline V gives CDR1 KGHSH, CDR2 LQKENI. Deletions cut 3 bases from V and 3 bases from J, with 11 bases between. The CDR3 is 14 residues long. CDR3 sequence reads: CASSPTGGYTEAFF. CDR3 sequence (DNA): TGTGCCAGCTCACCTACGGGGGGATACACTGAAGCTTTCTTT.

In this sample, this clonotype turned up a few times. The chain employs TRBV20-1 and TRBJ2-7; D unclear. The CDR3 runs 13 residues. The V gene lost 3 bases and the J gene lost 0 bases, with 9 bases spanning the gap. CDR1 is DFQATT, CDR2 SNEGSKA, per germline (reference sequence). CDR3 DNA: TGCAGTGCTAGTGATAGCCCCTCCTACGAGCAGTACTTC. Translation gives CSASDSPSYEQYF.

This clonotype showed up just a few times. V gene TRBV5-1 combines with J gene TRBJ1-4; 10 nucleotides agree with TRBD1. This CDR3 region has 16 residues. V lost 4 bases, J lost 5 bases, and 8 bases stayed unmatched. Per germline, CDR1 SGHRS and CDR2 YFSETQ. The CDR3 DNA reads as TGCGCCAGCAGCCTAGGGCCGGGACAGGGGAATGAAAAACTGTTTTTT. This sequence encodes CASSLGPGQGNEKLFF.

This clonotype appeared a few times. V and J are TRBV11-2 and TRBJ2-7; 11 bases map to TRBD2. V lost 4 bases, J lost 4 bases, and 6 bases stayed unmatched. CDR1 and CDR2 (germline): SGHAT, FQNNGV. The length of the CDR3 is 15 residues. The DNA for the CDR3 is TGTGCCAGCAGCTCTCCCGGGACTAGCGGTTACGAGCAGTACTTC. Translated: CASSSPGTSGYEQYF.